Detailed here is one T cell receptor beta chain. V was clipped by 2 bases and J by 7 bases; unmatched bases: 12. This CDR3 comprises 16 residues. Germline CDR1 reads SGHKS; CDR2 reads YYEKEE (reference sequence). Data came from immunoSEQ multiplex PCR; TCRdb stores just in-frame clones and leaves some out. In the table there are 180,000 or so clones, around 85% of which are singletons. The entry originates in a study of blood T cell repertoires in COVID-19. Sequencing input: peripheral blood. The origin of this receptor is a man aged 55 to 69 with acute or convalescent COVID-19. The chain combines TRBV5-5 with TRBJ2-1, with 7 bases identical to TRBD2. The CDR3 sequence is CASSFLPAGIVNEQFF. In DNA, the CDR3 is TGTGCCAGCAGCTTTCTTCCAGCGGGAATCGTTAATGAGCAGTTCTTC. Based on the CDR3 plus reference TRBV5-5 and TRBJ2-1, the full variable domain is DAGVTQSPTHLIKTRGQQVTLRCSPISGHKSVSWYQQVLGQGPQFIFQYYEKEERGRGNFPDRFSARQFPNYSSELNVNALLLGDSALYLCASSFLPAGIVNEQFFGPGTRLTVL.